This is a list of T cell receptor beta chains from one sample in a study of cytomegalovirus exposure and HLA in healthy donors. The table came from immunoSEQ multiplex PCR; TCRdb's copy has only in-frame clones and leaves some out. The sample includes about 150,000 clones, 86% of them seen just once. Sequencing was performed on PBMCs. The receptors derive from a man aged 18 to 30 in good health and CMV-seropositive. Each CDR3 is given with its conserved first and last residue. D genes are given only for firm matches. The listing skips clone size in some rows; elsewhere it reads once, few, many or a size class.

size	V	J	D	CDR3	DNA
once	TRBV11-3	TRBJ2-3	TRBD2	CASSLLAGGPDTQYF	TGTGCCAGCAGCTTACTAGCGGGGGGGCCAGATACGCAGTATTTT
-	TRBV27	TRBJ2-5	TRBD2	CASSTWTSGRQWETQYF	TGTGCCAGCAGTACCTGGACTAGCGGGAGGCAATGGGAGACCCAGTACTTC
-	TRBV6-6	TRBJ2-7	-	CASSYVGSSYEQYF	TGTGCCAGCAGTTACGTTGGCAGCTCCTACGAGCAGTACTTC
few	TRBV14	TRBJ1-4	TRBD1	CASSHASTGHDEKLFF	TGTGCCAGCAGCCACGCATCGACAGGGCACGATGAAAAACTGTTTTTT
-	TRBV6-5	TRBJ1-1	-	CASSYGGAVTTEAFF	TGTGCCAGCAGTTACGGGGGGGCAGTAACCACTGAAGCTTTCTTT
-	TRBV19	TRBJ2-5	TRBD1	CASRDREAQYF	TGTGCCAGCCGGGACAGGGAGGCCCAGTACTTC
-	TRBV4-2	TRBJ2-7	TRBD2	CASSQGSASGSYEQYF	TGTGCCAGCAGCCAAGGTTCGGCTAGCGGGAGTTACGAGCAGTACTTC
-	TRBV11-1	TRBJ2-7	TRBD2	CASSLAGRVYEQYF	TGTGCCAGCAGCTTAGCAGGGAGGGTCTACGAGCAGTACTTC
-	TRBV7-2	TRBJ2-7	TRBD1	CASSSGGTGNYEQYF	TGTGCCAGCAGCTCCGGGGGGACAGGGAACTACGAGCAGTACTTC
-	TRBV9	TRBJ1-2	-	CASSQRQLGLGYTF	TGTGCCAGCAGCCAGCGACAGTTAGGCCTTGGCTACACCTTC
-	TRBV19	TRBJ1-4	TRBD1	CASRSPGQGREKLFF	TGTGCCAGTCGTTCACCGGGACAGGGGAGGGAAAAACTGTTTTTT
-	TRBV7-2	TRBJ1-1	TRBD1	CASSYTRQGNRVDTEAFF	TGTGCCAGCAGCTATACTAGACAGGGAAATCGTGTGGACACTGAAGCTTTCTTT
-	TRBV2	TRBJ2-7	TRBD2	CASSLTGTSGLSYEQYF	TGTGCCAGCAGCTTGACCGGGACTAGCGGCCTCTCCTACGAGCAGTACTTC
-	TRBV30	TRBJ2-5	-	CAWTMSGLLGETQYF	TGTGCCTGGACTATGAGCGGCCTGTTGGGGGAGACCCAGTACTTC
-	TRBV20-1	TRBJ2-2	-	CSAPKTGELFF	TGCAGTGCTCCAAAAACCGGGGAGCTGTTTTTT
-	TRBV6-5	TRBJ1-1	-	CASSYRNTPAEAFF	TGTGCCAGCAGTTACCGTAACACCCCCGCTGAAGCTTTCTTT
-	TRBV6-6	TRBJ1-2	-	CASSYTPQSNYGYTF	TGTGCCAGCAGTTATACGCCACAGAGCAACTATGGCTACACCTTC
-	TRBV30	TRBJ2-7	-	CAWSYNRQDEQYF	TGTGCCTGGAGCTACAACCGACAGGACGAGCAGTACTTC
-	TRBV4-2	TRBJ1-2	-	CASSQVTGDYGYTF	TGTGCCAGCAGCCAAGTTACGGGGGACTATGGCTACACCTTC
-	TRBV2	TRBJ2-1	TRBD2	CASSELGLAGVDEQFF	TGTGCCAGCAGTGAACTGGGACTAGCGGGAGTAGATGAGCAGTTCTTC
-	TRBV13	TRBJ2-1	TRBD2	CASSPGLNNEQFF	TGTGCCAGCAGCCCGGGACTAAACAATGAGCAGTTCTTC
-	TRBV11-2	TRBJ1-1	TRBD1	CASSASGQLGTEAFF	TGTGCCAGCAGCGCCTCGGGACAGTTGGGCACTGAAGCTTTCTTT
once	TRBV6-1	TRBJ2-3	TRBD1	CASSESGTGVSTDTQYF	TGTGCCAGCAGTGAATCTGGGACAGGGGTTAGCACAGATACGCAGTATTTT
-	TRBV7-9	TRBJ1-4	-	CAGGGVVSATNEKLFF	TGTGCAGGGGGTGGGGTAGTCTCGGCAACTAATGAAAAACTGTTTTTT
-	TRBV4-3	TRBJ2-2	-	CASSREQGPTGELFF	TGCGCCAGCAGCCGGGAACAGGGACCCACCGGGGAGCTGTTTTTT
-	TRBV5-6	TRBJ2-7	TRBD2	CASSLMSGGARYEQYF	TGTGCCAGCAGCTTGATGAGCGGGGGGGCCAGATACGAGCAGTACTTC
-	TRBV9	TRBJ2-7	-	CASSVGGQDYEQYF	TGTGCCAGCAGCGTAGGAGGGCAGGACTACGAGCAGTACTTC
-	TRBV28	TRBJ1-1	-	CASSPWRGYTEAFF	TGTGCCAGCAGTCCATGGAGGGGCTACACTGAAGCTTTCTTT
-	TRBV27	TRBJ2-1	TRBD1	CAQQFWTGPYNEQFF	TGTGCCCAGCAGTTTTGGACAGGGCCCTACAATGAGCAGTTCTTC
-	TRBV7-2	TRBJ1-5	TRBD1	CASSLTGGFSNQPQHF	TGTGCCAGCAGCTTGACAGGGGGATTTAGCAATCAGCCCCAGCATTTT
-	TRBV11-3	TRBJ2-1	TRBD2	CASSRTSGLNEQFF	TGTGCCAGCAGCCGGACTAGCGGGCTCAATGAGCAGTTCTTC
few	TRBV9	TRBJ1-6	-	CASSLSQGKSSPLHF	TGTGCCAGCAGCCTCAGCCAGGGGAAGTCGTCACCCCTCCACTTT
-	TRBV5-1	TRBJ1-4	TRBD1	CASSWDRGVSEKLFF	TGCGCCAGCAGCTGGGACAGGGGAGTCAGTGAAAAACTGTTTTTT
once	TRBV9	TRBJ1-5	TRBD1	CASSARDSRNQPQHF	TGTGCCAGCAGCGCCCGGGACAGCCGCAATCAGCCCCAGCATTTT
-	TRBV29-1	TRBJ2-7	TRBD1	CSVTTGGRYEQYF	TGCAGCGTGACGACAGGGGGCAGGTACGAGCAGTACTTC
-	TRBV18	TRBJ1-1	TRBD1	CASSSPDRGRRNTEAFF	TGTGCCAGCTCATCTCCGGACAGGGGGCGAAGGAACACTGAAGCTTTCTTT
-	TRBV7-2	TRBJ1-6	-	CASALYIPFRGEGSPLHF	TGTGCCAGCGCCTTATATATCCCCTTTCGGGGGGAGGGTTCACCCCTCCACTTT
-	TRBV30	TRBJ1-2	-	CAWSVTGRGGYTF	TGTGCCTGGAGTGTAACCGGTCGCGGGGGCTACACCTTC
-	TRBV5-1	TRBJ1-2	-	CASSWGDRPANYGYTF	TGCGCCAGCAGCTGGGGTGACAGGCCAGCTAACTATGGCTACACCTTC
-	TRBV28	TRBJ1-2	TRBD1	CASTIWGTGLSGYTF	TGTGCCAGCACTATTTGGGGGACAGGGCTCAGTGGCTACACCTTC
-	TRBV7-9	TRBJ2-7	-	CASSIRQGGYEQYF	TGTGCCAGCAGCATCCGACAGGGAGGCTACGAGCAGTACTTC
once	TRBV4-3	TRBJ2-1	-	CASSDDIEPGYNEQFF	TGCGCCAGCAGCGACGACATTGAACCGGGGTACAATGAGCAGTTCTTC
-	TRBV5-1	TRBJ1-6	-	CASSLGQRYSPLHF	TGCGCCAGCAGCTTGGGACAGAGATATTCACCCCTCCACTTT
many	TRBV6-1	TRBJ1-2	-	CASSEVGRRDGYTF	TGTGCCAGCAGTGAAGTAGGGCGGAGGGATGGCTACACCTTC
-	TRBV18	TRBJ1-4	TRBD1	CASSLDRGINEKLFF	TGTGCCAGCTCCCTCGACAGGGGAATTAATGAAAAACTGTTTTTT